This TCR beta chain was sequenced during a study of beta chain features in type 1 diabetes (dated by TCRdb to the late 2010s). For the wider study: Mean age, gender distribution, total cell number and subset yield did not differ between patients and healthy donors. In the study, TCRB repertoires of sorted circulating CD4+ T cell subsets from recently diagnosed type 1 diabetes patients were compared with those of matched healthy donors. A total of about 110,000,000 sorted cells were examined across all samples, and a strong correlation was observed between cell number per subset and RNA yield. Whereas all 30 or so donors provided naive and central memory subsets, regulatory and stem cell-like memory subsets were isolated from just 8 patients and roughly eight healthy donors. General findings and caveats noted by the study authors: PCR may preferentially amplify shorter templates, but because patient and control samples were amplified and corrected together, any resulting skew would affect both groups equally. Only small numbers of individuals were included in the HLA sub-analyses, which left unresolved whether HLA type had any influence on TCRB rearrangement. Naive, central memory and regulatory TCRB repertoires appeared more similar among patients than among healthy donors. In all four CD4+ subsets, TCRB CDR3 length was moderately but significantly shorter in type 1 diabetes patients. At VDJ recombination sites, patients with type 1 diabetes made fewer insertions and deleted more nucleotides, a pattern implying thymic rearrangement abnormalities. Sequencing cDNA rather than genomic DNA could over-represent highly expressing activated cells, although activation and CD3 levels did not differ between groups.

With regard to this clone: The target of this receptor is not known. The input lacks base qualities; no much larger clone sits a single base away.

The CDR1 and CDR2 encoded by the germline V gene (reference sequence) are LNHDA and SQIVND. The CDR3 has 17 amino acids, counting the end cysteine and phenylalanine. The CDR3 DNA has 51 bases and is translated from base 1. V drops 1 base and J drops 4 bases, leaving 14 bases in between. Each donor gave one peripheral blood draw, roughly 110 mL on average, collected into heparinised tubes. A BD FACSAria II was used to sort naive, central memory, regulatory and stem cell-like memory CD4+ T cells with a panel that included CD45RO, CCR7, CD25, CD127, CD95 and CD27. All sorted populations exceeded 95% purity. PBMCs were isolated right away by Lymphoprep density gradient centrifugation and were stained directly, without culture. So that batch effects would be minimized, each experiment stained and sorted samples in pairs, pairing one healthy donor with one patient. The entire isolated RNA was reverse transcribed using the High Capacity cDNA Reverse Transcription Kit, and thus expressed TCRB transcripts were sequenced. Deep immunoSEQ sequencing was performed on naive, central memory and regulatory T cell samples, with an average of roughly 3.5 million total reads per sample. Sorted cells were lysed in RLT buffer, and RNA was extracted using DNase-treated RNeasy Micro or Mini kits according to cell number. To prevent cross-contamination, every cell subset was processed on its own, while patient and healthy donor samples were processed together. Using the immunoSEQ multiplex PCR, TCRB sequences were amplified from cDNA into 87-bp fragments spanning the CDR3 region. Amplicons were sequenced on the Illumina HiSeq platform. Per the authors' processing: PCR bias was corrected computationally using synthetic template baselines, and reads within Hamming distance 2 were collapsed, with unmergeable singletons discarded. Reads were aligned against IMGT to assign V, D and J genes, CDR3 length and insertions or deletions at six rearrangement sites. Clonotype counts were normalized to sorted cell number within each subset before computing true diversity and Gini coefficients with the tcR R package. Repertoire sharing was quantified using the overlap coefficient calculated on TCRB nucleotide sequences. The source is immuneACCESS, and TCRdb retained only in-frame sequences with V and J called. Part of the clones is not carried over; for the studies checked, unresolved V genes explain less than half of this, and the remainder is unexplained. For V, J and clone size, that table is used; D and trimming come from the DNA. The sample records about 28,000 clones, less than 70% of which are singletons. Roughly 1.5% of the sample is held by the ten biggest clonotypes.

This sequence was found in a woman under 30 with type 1 diabetes. The sequencing sample was made of Tregs from blood. The label giving this sample's cell subset or site can be read as: regulatory CD4+ T cells. The rearranged chain carries TRBV19 and TRBJ2-6, and the D gene may be TRBD1, 6 bases matching. The CDR3 loop reads CASSIGGQGRGANVLTF. The bases read TGTGCCAGTAGTATAGGGGGCCAGGGGCGCGGGGCCAACGTCCTGACTTTC.